This T cell receptor beta chain was sequenced in a study of response to subunit inactivated influenza vaccine. From the RT-PCR reads, TCRdb called clonotypes with MiXCR, one entry per CDR3 protein. Found here are about 570,000 distinct CDR3 sequences, 10% to 12% of them singletons; the top ten hold roughly 9.6%. V gave up 2 bases and J gave up 5 bases; unmatched junction bases: 5. This CDR3 contains 14 residues. These same records also appear under a second study, on T cells expressing NK-cell markers. That report adds: 5'RACE template switching built TCR beta cDNA with unique molecular identifiers.

This TCR derives from a middle-aged man who received an inactivated influenza vaccine. The gene calls are TRBV12-3 or TRBV12-4 and TRBJ1-1, with 7 bases aligning to TRBD1. Sequences were derived from PBMCs from blood, sampled on the day of vaccination. CDR3 in amino acids: CASSLSGGPTEAFF. CDR3 sequence (DNA): TGTGCCAGCAGTTTATCAGGGGGTCCGACTGAAGCTTTCTTT.